The source of this TCR beta chain is a study of T cell responses to AZD1222 COVID-19 vaccine. Whole-study results and caveats: Seropositivity was recorded at baseline in only 6 or 7 AZD1222 recipients.

The count of this clone is one. The antigen remains unidentified. Profiling relied on immunoSEQ multiplex PCR, and the TCRdb table lists in-frame clones only, not all of them. Among more than 95,000 clones listed, about nine tenths were seen once. The germline V gene encodes CDR1 MDHEN and CDR2 SYDVKM. Trimming removed 6 bases at V and 10 bases at J, with 16 bases between. This CDR3 is built from 14 residues. Source: peripheral blood, taken on day 0 of AZD1222 vaccination. The receptor comes from an adult in good health. The V gene is TRBV28, the J gene TRBJ1-6, with a weak D call TRBD1 (5 bases). As DNA, the CDR3 is TGTGCCAGCAGCCTAGGGGTGGGGGTCTCACCCCTCCACTTT. This encodes CASSLGVGVSPLHF.